Below are 20 T cell receptor beta chains sequenced from a single sample in a study of blood T cell repertoires in COVID-19. Here immunoSEQ multiplex PCR was the method, and the copy in TCRdb shows in-frame clones only, minus some. The repertoire holds 300,000 to 450,000 clones, 85% seen once, with roughly 3.9% in the top ten. Sequenced: peripheral blood. The source of these receptors is a woman aged 18-29 years with acute or convalescent COVID-19.

Only a few counts were recorded for this clone. The J gene is TRBJ2-5, the V gene TRBV10-3; a possible D gene is TRBD2 (5 bases). The CDR3 is made up of 15 amino acids. CDR1 ENHRY and CDR2 SYGVKD come from the germline V gene. V lost 10 bases and J 2 bases, leaving 20 bases between the germline ends. CDR3 in amino acids: CATSGQSGDQETQYF. In DNA, the CDR3 is TGTGCCACCTCAGGCCAAAGCGGAGATCAAGAGACCCAGTACTTC.

The V and J genes are TRBV2 and TRBJ1-1, with no clear D. This CDR3 has 13 amino acids. Trimming took 2 bases from V and 6 from J, leaving 10 bases between them. Looked up from germline, CDR1 is SNHLY and CDR2 is FYNNEI. This CDR3 is CASSEFRSSEAFF. In nucleotides, the CDR3 is TGTGCCAGCAGTGAATTCCGTAGCTCTGAAGCTTTCTTT.

This rearrangement joins TRBV5-1 to TRBJ2-1; D unclear. The germline CDR1 and CDR2 sequences are SGHRS and YFSETQ. V lost 0 bases to trimming and J lost 0 bases, with 10 bases between them. This CDR3 is 16 amino acids long. This chain's CDR3 is CASSLESPSSYNEQFF. CDR3 bases: TGCGCCAGCAGCTTGGAAAGCCCGAGCTCCTACAATGAGCAGTTCTTC.

The chain joins TRBV27 to TRBJ2-7, with D possibly matching TRBD2 (6 bases). Deletions cut 3 bases from V and 7 bases from J, with 16 bases between. The CDR3 is 14 amino acids. The germline gives CDR1 MNHEY, CDR2 SMNVEV (reference sequence). For the CDR3, the DNA is TGTGCCAGCAGTTTGAAGGGTGGTGGAGGGGAGCAGTACTTC. Protein sequence: CASSLKGGGGEQYF.

V and J are TRBV11-2 and TRBJ2-2, with 10 bases aligning to TRBD1. Germline V gives CDR1 SGHAT, CDR2 FQNNGV. The J segment lost 7 bases and the V segment lost 1 base, leaving 12 bases of the junction unmatched. This CDR3 spans 18 amino acids. For the CDR3, the DNA is TGTGCCAGCAGCTTAGCCCTCGTCCGGGACAGGGGTCGCGGGGAGCTGTTTTTT. Protein product: CASSLALVRDRGRGELFF.

This chain connects TRBV5-1 to TRBJ1-1; D is possibly TRBD1 (6 bases). In germline, CDR1 is SGHRS, CDR2 YFSETQ. Trimming left V 0 bases short and J 5 bases short, with 17 bases between. The CDR3 totals 16 residues. This CDR3 is CASSLAPGGPRTEAFF. The DNA for the CDR3 is TGCGCCAGCAGCTTGGCCCCGGGGGGCCCTCGAACTGAAGCTTTCTTT.

J is TRBJ2-2 and V is TRBV5-1; TRBD2 aligns across 8 bases. J lost 5 bases, V lost 4 bases, and 4 bases had no gene match. Germline assignment: CDR1 SGHRS and CDR2 YFSETQ. CDR3 length: 14 amino acids. The CDR3 is CASSPGTRTGELFF. The CDR3 coding sequence is TGCGCCAGCAGCCCCGGGACTAGAACCGGGGAGCTGTTTTTT. Complete variable domain (other parts from reference TRBV5-1 and TRBJ2-2): KAGVTQTPRYLIKTRGQQVTLSCSPISGHRSVSWYQQTPGQGLQFLFEYFSETQRNKGNFPGRFSGRQFSNSRSEMNVSTLELGDSALYLCASSPGTRTGELFFGEGSRLTVL.

The chain employs TRBV2 and TRBJ1-2; 10 bases agree with TRBD1. CDR1 SNHLY and CDR2 FYNNEI come from the germline V gene. V lost 6 bases to trimming and J lost 8 bases; unmatched junction nucleotides: 9. The CDR3 runs 14 residues. The CDR3 sequence: CASSRQGAQAGYTF. DNA for the CDR3: TGTGCCAGCAGCAGACAGGGGGCGCAGGCCGGCTACACCTTC.

The chain couples TRBV6-2 or TRBV6-3 to TRBJ1-5, with D unresolved. Trimming removed 6 bases from V and 11 bases from J, with 14 bases in between. CDR1 and CDR2 (germline): MNHEY, SVGEGT. The CDR3 is made up of 12 amino acids. CDR3 residues: CASSPPRQAQHF. Here the CDR3 DNA reads TGTGCCAGCAGCCCTCCCCGGCAGGCCCAGCATTTT.

J is TRBJ2-1 and V is TRBV6-2 or TRBV6-3; D is unresolved. This CDR3 contains 17 residues. The germline V and J ends were trimmed by 5 bases and 0 bases, with 17 bases remaining between them. Germline CDR1 is MNHEY and CDR2 is SVGEGT. The CDR3 coding sequence is TGTGCCAGCAGTAAATCGATGACTTCTAGCTCCTACAATGAGCAGTTCTTC. This translates into CASSKSMTSSSYNEQFF.

The chain uses TRBV5-1 and TRBJ2-7, with D maybe TRBD2 (6 bases). The CDR3 spans 13 residues. V was pared by 6 bases and J by 0 bases, with 10 bases between. Germline V gives CDR1 SGHRS, CDR2 YFSETQ. CDR3 sequence: CASKNGSSYEQYF. DNA of the CDR3: TGCGCCAGCAAAAACGGGAGCTCCTACGAGCAGTACTTC.

The rearrangement joins TRBV6-5 to TRBJ1-2; 7 nucleotides align to TRBD1. The CDR3 length is 16 residues. Germline V gives CDR1 MNHEY, CDR2 SVGAGI. The J segment lost 2 bases and the V segment lost 0 bases, leaving 6 bases of the junction unmatched. The CDR3 loop is CASSYSPTGTNYGYTF. The CDR3 DNA reads as TGTGCCAGCAGTTACTCGCCGACAGGGACCAACTATGGCTACACCTTC.

This clone was recorded once. The rearrangement uses TRBV5-1 and TRBJ2-1, with D possibly being TRBD2 (6 bases). Germline V gene data show CDR1 as SGHRS and CDR2 as YFSETQ. This CDR3 is 16 amino acids long. Trimming pared 4 bases from V and 2 bases from J, leaving 16 bases between. The CDR3 region has the DNA TGCGCCAGCAGCCACAACCGGGACTTAGCCTACAATGAGCAGTTCTTC. It codes for CASSHNRDLAYNEQFF.

Details on this clone: Other nucleotide sequences from this sample produce the same CDR3. The gene calls are TRBV14 and TRBJ2-7; tentative D call: TRBD1 (5 bases). The CDR3 covers 15 residues. Germline CDR1 and CDR2: SGHDN and FVKESK. Trimming left V 4 bases short and J 2 bases short, with 15 bases between. CDR3 amino acids: CASSPSGTGAYEQYF. Written as DNA, the CDR3 is TGTGCCAGCAGCCCGTCCGGCACAGGAGCCTACGAGCAGTACTTC.

The chain combines TRBV12-3 or TRBV12-4 with TRBJ1-1; weak D call: TRBD1 (6 bases). The CDR3 is 13 residues long. The V end lost 6 bases, the J end lost 5 bases, and 13 bases lay between the germline ends. The CDR3, as DNA: TGTGCCAGCAGCCCAGGGGTGCGGACTGAAGCTTTCTTT. Its protein is CASSPGVRTEAFF.

V and J are TRBV7-9 and TRBJ2-7, with no clear D. Trimming removed 1 base from V and 2 bases from J, with 3 bases in between. CDR1 SEHNR and CDR2 FQNEAQ come from the germline V gene (reference sequence). The CDR3 contains 12 residues. CDR3: CASSLEPYEQYF. CDR3 coding DNA: TGTGCCAGCAGCTTAGAGCCCTACGAGCAGTACTTC.

The chain employs TRBV6-5 and TRBJ2-3, with D possibly matching TRBD2 (6 bases). Looked up from germline, CDR1 is MNHEY and CDR2 is SVGAGI. The CDR3 consists of 14 residues. The V end was cut by 0 bases, the J end by 9 bases, with 13 bases between. The DNA for the CDR3 is TGTGCCAGCAGTTACTCGATTCGGCGGGACACGCAGTATTTT. Translating gives CASSYSIRRDTQYF.

V is TRBV5-1 and J is TRBJ1-3, with 8 bases that match TRBD1. V shed 5 bases, J shed 8 bases, and the junction held 12 bases outside the gene matches. Germline V gene sequence: CDR1 SGHRS, CDR2 YFSETQ. The CDR3 extends over 15 amino acids. CDR3 in amino acids: CASRPEPTGEDTIYF. Written as DNA, the CDR3 is TGCGCCAGCAGACCCGAACCGACAGGGGAGGACACCATATATTTT. Full variable domain (outside the CDR3, taken from reference TRBV5-1 and TRBJ1-3): KAGVTQTPRYLIKTRGQQVTLSCSPISGHRSVSWYQQTPGQGLQFLFEYFSETQRNKGNFPGRFSGRQFSNSRSEMNVSTLELGDSALYLCASRPEPTGEDTIYFGEGSWLTVV.

The chain is built from TRBV19 and TRBJ1-6; 7 bases are shared with TRBD1. The germline V gene has CDR1 LNHDA and CDR2 SQIVND (reference sequence). This CDR3 comprises 15 residues. J gave up 4 bases and V 5 bases, and 5 bases lay outside the gene matches. The CDR3 DNA follows: TGTGCCAGTAGTGCTACAGGGGATTATAATTCACCCCTCCACTTT. It translates to CASSATGDYNSPLHF.

The V call is TRBV5-1, the J call TRBJ1-1; no clear D. The CDR3 length is 14 residues. Germline V gene sequence: CDR1 SGHRS, CDR2 YFSETQ. V was shortened by 3 bases and J by 3 bases, with 12 bases between the two germline ends. As DNA, the CDR3 is TGCGCCAGCAGCTCCGCGCCTGATCACACTGAAGCTTTCTTT. It yields the protein CASSSAPDHTEAFF.